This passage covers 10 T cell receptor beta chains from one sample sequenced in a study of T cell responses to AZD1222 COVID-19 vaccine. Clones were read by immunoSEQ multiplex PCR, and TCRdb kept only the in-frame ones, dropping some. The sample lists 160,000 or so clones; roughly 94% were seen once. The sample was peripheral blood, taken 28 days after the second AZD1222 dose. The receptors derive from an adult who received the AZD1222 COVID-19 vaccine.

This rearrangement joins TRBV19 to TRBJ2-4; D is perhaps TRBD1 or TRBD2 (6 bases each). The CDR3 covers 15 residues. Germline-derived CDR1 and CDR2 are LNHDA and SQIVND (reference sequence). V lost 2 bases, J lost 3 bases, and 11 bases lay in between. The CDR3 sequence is CASSISGADKNIQYF. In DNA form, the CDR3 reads TGTGCCAGTAGTATATCGGGGGCGGACAAAAACATTCAGTACTTC.

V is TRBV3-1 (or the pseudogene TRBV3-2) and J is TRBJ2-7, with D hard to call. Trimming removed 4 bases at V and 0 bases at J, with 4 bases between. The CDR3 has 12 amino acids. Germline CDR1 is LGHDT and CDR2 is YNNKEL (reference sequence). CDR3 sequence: CASSRSSYEQYF. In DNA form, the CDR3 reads TGTGCCAGCAGCCGGAGCTCCTACGAGCAGTACTTC.

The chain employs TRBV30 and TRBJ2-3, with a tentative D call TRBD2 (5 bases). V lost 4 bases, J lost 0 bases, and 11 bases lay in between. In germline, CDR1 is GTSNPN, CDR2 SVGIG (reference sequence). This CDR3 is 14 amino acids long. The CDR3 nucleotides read TGTGCCTGGAATAGCGTAACTAGCACAGATACGCAGTATTTT. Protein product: CAWNSVTSTDTQYF.

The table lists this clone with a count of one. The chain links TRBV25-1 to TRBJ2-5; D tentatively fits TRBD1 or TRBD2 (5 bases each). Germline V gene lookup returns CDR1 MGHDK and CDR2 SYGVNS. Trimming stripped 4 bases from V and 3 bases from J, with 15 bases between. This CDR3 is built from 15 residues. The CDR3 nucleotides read TGTGCCAGCAGTGGTACCGGGGCAAATAAAGAGACCCAGTACTTC. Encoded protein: CASSGTGANKETQYF.

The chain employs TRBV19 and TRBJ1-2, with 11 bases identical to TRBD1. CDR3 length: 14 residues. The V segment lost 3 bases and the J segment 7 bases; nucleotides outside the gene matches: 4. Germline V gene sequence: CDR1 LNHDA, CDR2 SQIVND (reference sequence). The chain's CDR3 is CASSIGQGASGYTF. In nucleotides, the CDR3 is TGTGCCAGTAGTATTGGACAGGGGGCGTCTGGCTACACCTTC.

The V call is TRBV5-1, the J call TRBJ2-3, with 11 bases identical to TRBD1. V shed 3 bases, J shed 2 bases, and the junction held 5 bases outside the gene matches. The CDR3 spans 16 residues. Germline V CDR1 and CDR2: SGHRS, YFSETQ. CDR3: CASSSGTGGPTDTQYF. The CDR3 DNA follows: TGCGCCAGCAGCTCGGGGACAGGGGGTCCCACAGATACGCAGTATTTT. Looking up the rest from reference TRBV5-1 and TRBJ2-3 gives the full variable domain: KAGVTQTPRYLIKTRGQQVTLSCSPISGHRSVSWYQQTPGQGLQFLFEYFSETQRNKGNFPGRFSGRQFSNSRSEMNVSTLELGDSALYLCASSSGTGGPTDTQYFGPGTRLTVL.

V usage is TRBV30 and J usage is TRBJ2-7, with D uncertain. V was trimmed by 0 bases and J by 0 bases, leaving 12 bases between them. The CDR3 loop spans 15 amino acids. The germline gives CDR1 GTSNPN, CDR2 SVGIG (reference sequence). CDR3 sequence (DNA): TGTGCCTGGAGTGTGTGGAGCCGCGTCTCCTACGAGCAGTACTTC. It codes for CAWSVWSRVSYEQYF.

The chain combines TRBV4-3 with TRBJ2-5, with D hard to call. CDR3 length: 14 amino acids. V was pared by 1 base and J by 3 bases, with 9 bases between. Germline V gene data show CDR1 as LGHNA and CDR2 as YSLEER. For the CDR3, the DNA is TGCGCCAGCAGCCAAGTTGGCAGAGAAGAGACCCAGTACTTC. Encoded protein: CASSQVGREETQYF.

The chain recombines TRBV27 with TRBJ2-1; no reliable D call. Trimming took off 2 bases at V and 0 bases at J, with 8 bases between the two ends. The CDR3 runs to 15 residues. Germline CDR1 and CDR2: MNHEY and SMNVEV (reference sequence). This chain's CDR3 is CASSLTFSSYNEQFF. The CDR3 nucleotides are TGTGCCAGCAGTTTAACTTTTAGCTCCTACAATGAGCAGTTCTTC.

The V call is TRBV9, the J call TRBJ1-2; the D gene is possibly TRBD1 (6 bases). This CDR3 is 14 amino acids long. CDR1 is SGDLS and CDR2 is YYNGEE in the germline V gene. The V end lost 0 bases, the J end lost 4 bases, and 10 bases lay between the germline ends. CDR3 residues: CASSVALGGYGYTF. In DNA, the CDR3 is TGTGCCAGCAGCGTAGCTCTAGGGGGCTATGGCTACACCTTC.